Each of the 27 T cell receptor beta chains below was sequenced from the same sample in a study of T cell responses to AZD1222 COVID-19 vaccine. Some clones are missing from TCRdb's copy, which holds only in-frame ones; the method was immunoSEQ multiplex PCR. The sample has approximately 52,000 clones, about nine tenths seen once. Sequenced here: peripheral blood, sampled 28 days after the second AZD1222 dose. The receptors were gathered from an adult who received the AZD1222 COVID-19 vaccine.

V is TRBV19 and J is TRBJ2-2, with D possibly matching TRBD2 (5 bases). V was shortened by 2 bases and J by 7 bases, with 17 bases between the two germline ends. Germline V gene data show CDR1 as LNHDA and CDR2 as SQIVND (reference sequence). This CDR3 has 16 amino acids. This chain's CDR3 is CASSIRVPPRGGELFF. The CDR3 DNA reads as TGTGCCAGTAGTATACGCGTTCCCCCCCGGGGCGGGGAGCTGTTTTTT. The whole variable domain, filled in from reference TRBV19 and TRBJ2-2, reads DGGITQSPKYLFRKEGQNVTLSCEQNLNHDAMYWYRQDPGQGLRLIYYSQIVNDFQKGDIAEGYSVSREKKESFPLTVTSAQKNPTAFYLCASSIRVPPRGGELFFGEGSRLTVL.

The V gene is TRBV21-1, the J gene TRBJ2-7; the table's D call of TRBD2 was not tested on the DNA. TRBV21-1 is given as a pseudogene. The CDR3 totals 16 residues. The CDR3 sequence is CASSKSGGVGRYEQYF. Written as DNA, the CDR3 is TGTGCCAGCAGCAAGTCGGGCGGGGTCGGGCGCTACGAGCAGTACTTC.

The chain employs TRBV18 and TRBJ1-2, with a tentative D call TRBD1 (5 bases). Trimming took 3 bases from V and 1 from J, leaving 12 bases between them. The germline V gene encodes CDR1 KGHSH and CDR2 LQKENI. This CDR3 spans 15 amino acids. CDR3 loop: CASSPSGLHNYGYTF. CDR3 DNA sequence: TGTGCCAGCTCACCGTCGGGGCTCCATAACTATGGCTACACCTTC.

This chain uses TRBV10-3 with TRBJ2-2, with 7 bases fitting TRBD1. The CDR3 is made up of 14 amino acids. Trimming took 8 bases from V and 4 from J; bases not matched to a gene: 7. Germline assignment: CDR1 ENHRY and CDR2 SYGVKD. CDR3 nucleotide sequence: TGTGCCATCCTCGACAGGGCGGGCACCGGGGAGCTGTTTTTT. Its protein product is CAILDRAGTGELFF.

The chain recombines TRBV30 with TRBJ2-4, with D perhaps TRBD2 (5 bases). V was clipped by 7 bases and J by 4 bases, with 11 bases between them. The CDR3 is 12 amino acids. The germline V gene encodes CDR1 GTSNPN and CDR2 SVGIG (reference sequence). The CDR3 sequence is CASSGIKNIQYF. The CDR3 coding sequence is TGTGCCTCAAGCGGAATAAAAAACATTCAGTACTTC.

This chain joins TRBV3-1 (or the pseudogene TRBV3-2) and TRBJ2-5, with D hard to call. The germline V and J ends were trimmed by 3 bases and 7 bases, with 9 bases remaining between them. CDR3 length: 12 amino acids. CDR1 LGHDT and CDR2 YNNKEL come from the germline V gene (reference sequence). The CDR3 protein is CASSQASTTQYF. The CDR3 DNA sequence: TGTGCCAGCAGCCAGGCAAGTACGACCCAGTACTTC.

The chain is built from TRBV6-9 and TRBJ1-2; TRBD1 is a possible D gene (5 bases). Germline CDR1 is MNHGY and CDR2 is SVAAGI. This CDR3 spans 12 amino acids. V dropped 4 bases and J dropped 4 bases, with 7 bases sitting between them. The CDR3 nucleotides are TGTGCCAGCAGTTCAGGGACCTATGGCTACACCTTC. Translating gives CASSSGTYGYTF.

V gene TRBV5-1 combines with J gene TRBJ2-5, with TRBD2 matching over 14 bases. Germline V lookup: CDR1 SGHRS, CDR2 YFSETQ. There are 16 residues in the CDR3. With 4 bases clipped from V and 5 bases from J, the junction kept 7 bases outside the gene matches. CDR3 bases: TGCGCCAGCAGCCGGGGACTAGCGGGAGTACACGAGACCCAGTACTTC. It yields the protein CASSRGLAGVHETQYF.

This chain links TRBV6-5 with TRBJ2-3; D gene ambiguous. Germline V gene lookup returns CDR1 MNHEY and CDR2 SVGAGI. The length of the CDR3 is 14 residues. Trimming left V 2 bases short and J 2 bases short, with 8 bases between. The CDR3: CASSYDAPTDTQYF. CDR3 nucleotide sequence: TGTGCCAGCAGTTACGACGCTCCCACAGATACGCAGTATTTT.

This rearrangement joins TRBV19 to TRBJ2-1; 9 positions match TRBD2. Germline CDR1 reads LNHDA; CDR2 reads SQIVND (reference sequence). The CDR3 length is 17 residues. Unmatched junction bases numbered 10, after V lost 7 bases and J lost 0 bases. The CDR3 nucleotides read TGTGCCAGTACCGAACTGGCGGGAGGGAGCTCCTACAATGAGCAGTTCTTC. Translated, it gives CASTELAGGSSYNEQFF.

The CDR3 spells CASSLGLQSSYNEQFF. In nucleotides, the CDR3 is TGTGCCAGCAGCTTGGGACTACAAAGCTCCTACAATGAGCAGTTCTTC. V gene TRBV5-6 combines with J gene TRBJ2-1; D is possibly TRBD2 (5 bases). Germline lookup yields CDR1 SGHDT and CDR2 YYEEEE. The V end was cut by 0 bases, the J end by 0 bases, with 10 bases between. The CDR3 is made up of 16 amino acids.

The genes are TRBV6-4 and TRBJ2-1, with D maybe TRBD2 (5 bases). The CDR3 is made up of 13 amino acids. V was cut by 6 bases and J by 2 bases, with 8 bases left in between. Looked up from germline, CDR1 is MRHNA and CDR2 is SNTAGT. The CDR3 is CASRSGPYNEQFF. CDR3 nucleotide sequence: TGTGCCAGCAGAAGCGGCCCCTACAATGAGCAGTTCTTC.

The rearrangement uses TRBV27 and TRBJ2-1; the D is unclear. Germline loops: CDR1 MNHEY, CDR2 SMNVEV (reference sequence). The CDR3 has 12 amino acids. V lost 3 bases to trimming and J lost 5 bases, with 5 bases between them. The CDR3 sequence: CASSLRNNEQFF. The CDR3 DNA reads TGTGCCAGCAGTTTGCGAAACAATGAGCAGTTCTTC.

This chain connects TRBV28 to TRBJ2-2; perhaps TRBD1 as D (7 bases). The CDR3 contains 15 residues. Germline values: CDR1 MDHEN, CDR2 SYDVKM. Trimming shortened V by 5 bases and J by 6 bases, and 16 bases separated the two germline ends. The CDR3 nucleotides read TGTGCCAGCAGTGGAGGGGGCGCTAAGTCCGGGGAGCTGTTTTTT. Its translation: CASSGGGAKSGELFF.

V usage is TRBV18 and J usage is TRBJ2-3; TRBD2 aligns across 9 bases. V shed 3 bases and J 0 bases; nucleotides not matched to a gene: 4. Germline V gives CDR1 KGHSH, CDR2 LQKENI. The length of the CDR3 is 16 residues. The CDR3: CASSPPTSGSTDTQYF. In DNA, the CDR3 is TGTGCCAGCTCACCCCCCACTAGCGGGAGCACAGATACGCAGTATTTT.

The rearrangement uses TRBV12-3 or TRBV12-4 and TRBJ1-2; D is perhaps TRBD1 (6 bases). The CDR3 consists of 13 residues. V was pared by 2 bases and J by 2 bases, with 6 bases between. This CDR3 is CASSLQGNYGYTF. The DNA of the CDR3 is TGTGCCAGCAGTTTACAGGGGAACTATGGCTACACCTTC.

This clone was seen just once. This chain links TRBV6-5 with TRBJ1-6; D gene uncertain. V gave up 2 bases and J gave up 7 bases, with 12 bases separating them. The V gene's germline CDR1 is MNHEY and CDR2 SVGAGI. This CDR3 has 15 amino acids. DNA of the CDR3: TGTGCCAGCAGTTACATGTCCGGCCCAAATTCACCCCTCCACTTT. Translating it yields CASSYMSGPNSPLHF.

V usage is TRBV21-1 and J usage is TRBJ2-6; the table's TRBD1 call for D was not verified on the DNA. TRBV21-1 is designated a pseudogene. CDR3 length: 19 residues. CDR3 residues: CASSKGGAGGLSGANVLTF. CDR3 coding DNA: TGTGCCAGCAGCAAAGGGGGAGCAGGGGGCTTGTCTGGGGCCAACGTCCTGACTTTC.

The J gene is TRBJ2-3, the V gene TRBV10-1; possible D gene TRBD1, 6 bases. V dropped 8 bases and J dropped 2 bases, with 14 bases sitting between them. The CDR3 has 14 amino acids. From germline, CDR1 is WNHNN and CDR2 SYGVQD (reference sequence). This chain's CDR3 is CASQGLGDTDTQYF. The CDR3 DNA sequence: TGCGCCAGCCAGGGGTTGGGAGACACAGATACGCAGTATTTT.

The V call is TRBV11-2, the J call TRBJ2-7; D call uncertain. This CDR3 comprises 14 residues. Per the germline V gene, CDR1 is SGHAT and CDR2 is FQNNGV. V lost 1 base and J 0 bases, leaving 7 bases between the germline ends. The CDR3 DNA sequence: TGTGCCAGCAGCTTAGCTAAGGGCTCCTACGAGCAGTACTTC. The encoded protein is CASSLAKGSYEQYF. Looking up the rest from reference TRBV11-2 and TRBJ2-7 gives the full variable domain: EAGVAQSPRYKIIEKRQSVAFWCNPISGHATLYWYQQILGQGPKLLIQFQNNGVVDDSQLPKDRFSAERLKGVDSTLKIQPAKLEDSAVYLCASSLAKGSYEQYFGPGTRLTVT.

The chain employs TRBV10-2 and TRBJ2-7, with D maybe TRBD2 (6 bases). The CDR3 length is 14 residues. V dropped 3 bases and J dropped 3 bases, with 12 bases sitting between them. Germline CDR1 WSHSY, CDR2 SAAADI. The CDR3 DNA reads TGCGCCAGCAGTGAACGCGGGGACCACTACGAGCAGTACTTC. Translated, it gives CASSERGDHYEQYF.

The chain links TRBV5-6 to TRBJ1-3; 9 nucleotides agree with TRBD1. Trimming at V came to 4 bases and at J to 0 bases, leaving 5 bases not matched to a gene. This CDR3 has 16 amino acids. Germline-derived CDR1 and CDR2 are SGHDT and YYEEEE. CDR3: CASSPTGGGSGNTIYF. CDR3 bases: TGTGCCAGCAGCCCCACAGGGGGCGGCTCTGGAAACACCATATATTTT.

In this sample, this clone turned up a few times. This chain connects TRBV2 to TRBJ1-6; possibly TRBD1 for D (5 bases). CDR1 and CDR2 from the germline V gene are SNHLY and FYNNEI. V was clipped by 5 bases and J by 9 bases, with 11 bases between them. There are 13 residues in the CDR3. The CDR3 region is CASSQGLVSPLHF. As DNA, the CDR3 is TGTGCCAGCAGTCAGGGATTGGTTTCACCCCTCCACTTT.

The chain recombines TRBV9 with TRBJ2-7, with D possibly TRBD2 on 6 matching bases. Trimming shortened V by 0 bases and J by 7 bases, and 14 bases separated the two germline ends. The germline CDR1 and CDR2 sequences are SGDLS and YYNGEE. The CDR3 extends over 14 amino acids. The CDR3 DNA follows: TGTGCCAGCAGCGTAGCTACGGAGGGGAGGGAGCAGTACTTC. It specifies CASSVATEGREQYF.

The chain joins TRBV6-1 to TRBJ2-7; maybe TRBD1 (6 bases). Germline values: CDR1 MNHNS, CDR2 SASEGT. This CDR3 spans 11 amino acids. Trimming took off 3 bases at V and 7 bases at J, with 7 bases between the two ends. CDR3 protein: CASSDRGEQYF. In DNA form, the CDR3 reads TGTGCCAGCAGTGATAGGGGGGAGCAGTACTTC.

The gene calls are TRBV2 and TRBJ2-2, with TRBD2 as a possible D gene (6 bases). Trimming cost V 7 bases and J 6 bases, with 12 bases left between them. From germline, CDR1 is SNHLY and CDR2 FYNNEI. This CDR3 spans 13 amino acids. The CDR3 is CASTRREAGELFF. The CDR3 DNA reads TGTGCCAGCACACGCAGGGAGGCCGGGGAGCTGTTTTTT.

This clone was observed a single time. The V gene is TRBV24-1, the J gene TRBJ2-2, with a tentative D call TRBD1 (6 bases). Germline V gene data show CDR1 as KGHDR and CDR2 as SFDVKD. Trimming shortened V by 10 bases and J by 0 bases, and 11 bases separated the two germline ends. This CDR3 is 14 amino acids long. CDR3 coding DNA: TGTGCCACAGGATACAGGGCGAACACCGGGGAGCTGTTTTTT. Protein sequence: CATGYRANTGELFF.